This T cell receptor beta chain was sequenced for a study of blood T cell repertoires in COVID-19. Across the study: Acute and convalescent COVID-19 specimens originated in the United States, Italy and Spain. PBMCs, B-cell-depleted T cells, or T cells provided the cDNA or gDNA that made up the material.

Seattle patients were enrolled during active infection and followed longitudinally. Germline V CDR1 and CDR2: MDHEN, SYDVKM. With V trimmed by 6 bases and J by 0 bases, 7 bases remained unmatched. The CDR3 has 15 amino acids. In the authors' methods: Nucleated cell number was recorded as an estimate derived from reference gene primer amplification. Clones were read by immunoSEQ multiplex PCR, and TCRdb kept only the in-frame ones, dropping some. V, J and clone size are those of that table, while D and trimming were read from the DNA. The sample has approximately 170,000 clones, roughly four fifths seen once.

The sequence was collected from an elderly woman with COVID-19, enrolled during active disease. This sequence joins TRBV28 and TRBJ1-2; 7 bases match TRBD1. The sample consisted of peripheral blood. DNA of the CDR3: TGTGCCAGCAGGGGGACAGCTTTCTCTAACTATGGCTACACCTTC. Its protein product is CASRGTAFSNYGYTF.